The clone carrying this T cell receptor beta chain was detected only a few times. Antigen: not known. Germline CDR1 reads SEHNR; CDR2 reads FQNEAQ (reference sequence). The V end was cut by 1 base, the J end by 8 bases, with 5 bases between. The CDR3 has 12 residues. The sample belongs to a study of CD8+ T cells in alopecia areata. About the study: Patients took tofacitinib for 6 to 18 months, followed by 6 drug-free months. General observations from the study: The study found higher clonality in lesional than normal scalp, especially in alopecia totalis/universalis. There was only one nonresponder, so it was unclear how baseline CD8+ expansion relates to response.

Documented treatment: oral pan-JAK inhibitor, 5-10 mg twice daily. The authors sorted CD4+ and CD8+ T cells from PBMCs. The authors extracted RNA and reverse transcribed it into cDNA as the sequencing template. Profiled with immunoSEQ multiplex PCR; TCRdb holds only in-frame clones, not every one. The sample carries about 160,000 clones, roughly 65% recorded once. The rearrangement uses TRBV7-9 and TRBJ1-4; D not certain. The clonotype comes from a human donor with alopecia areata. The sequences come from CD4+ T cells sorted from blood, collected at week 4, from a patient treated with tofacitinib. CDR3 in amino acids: CASSLDGEKLFF. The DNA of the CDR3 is TGTGCCAGCAGCTTAGATGGCGAAAAACTGTTTTTT.